One and the same sample provided the 21 T cell receptor beta chains below, sequenced in a study of cytomegalovirus exposure and HLA in healthy donors. PCR employed 60 Vbeta and 13 Jbeta primers. Clones were sequenced by immunoSEQ multiplex PCR, and TCRdb holds only the in-frame ones, with some missing. The sample has approximately 190,000 clones, approximately 78% seen once. Sequenced input: PBMCs. The source is a woman aged 18 to 35 in good health and CMV-seronegative.

The V call is TRBV28, the J call TRBJ2-5; tentatively, D is TRBD2 (5 bases). Germline-derived CDR1 and CDR2 are MDHEN and SYDVKM. V was shortened by 4 bases and J by 5 bases, with 11 bases between the two germline ends. This CDR3 has 13 residues. CDR3 coding DNA: TGTGCCAGCAGTTCTGGAGGTGGGGAGACCCAGTACTTC. Translation: CASSSGGGETQYF.

V gene TRBV6-1 combines with J gene TRBJ1-5; a weak D match, TRBD1 (6 bases). The CDR3 runs 16 residues. Germline-derived CDR1 and CDR2 are MNHNS and SASEGT. V was shortened by 3 bases and J by 4 bases, with 16 bases between the two germline ends. DNA of the CDR3: TGTGCCAGCAGTGAGACAGGTAGGGGCCTGAATCAGCCCCAGCATTTT. It yields the protein CASSETGRGLNQPQHF.

This chain joins TRBV12-5 and TRBJ2-2; a possible D gene is TRBD2 (6 bases). The V gene lost 5 bases and the J gene lost 0 bases, with 13 bases spanning the gap. Germline assignment: CDR1 LGHNT and CDR2 FRNRAP. The CDR3 has 16 amino acids. CDR3 region: CASGLGGTANTGELFF. Written as DNA, the CDR3 is TGTGCTAGTGGTCTCGGAGGGACGGCGAACACCGGGGAGCTGTTTTTT.

The rearrangement joins TRBV4-2 to TRBJ2-1; 8 positions agree with TRBD2. Trimming cost V 0 bases and J 8 bases; bases outside gene matches: 12. The CDR3 has 17 amino acids. Per the germline V gene, CDR1 is LGHNA and CDR2 is YNFKEQ. CDR3 loop: CASSQEPAGVSLHEQFF. The CDR3 DNA reads TGTGCCAGCAGCCAAGAGCCAGCGGGGGTGAGTCTGCATGAGCAGTTCTTC.

This clone was observed a few times. The rearrangement links TRBV6-6 to TRBJ2-4, with TRBD1 matching 8 bases. J was trimmed by 7 bases and V by 4 bases; bases with no gene match: 9. Germline CDR1 and CDR2: MNHNY and SVGAGI (reference sequence). This CDR3 spans 15 amino acids. The CDR3 coding sequence is TGTGCCAGCAGTTCCTCGGACAGGGAGGCGAACATTCAGTACTTC. Translated, it gives CASSSSDREANIQYF.

The V call is TRBV10-3, the J call TRBJ1-1; 9 bases match TRBD1. This CDR3 contains 16 residues. CDR1 and CDR2 (germline): ENHRY, SYGVKD. After removal of 7 bases from V and 4 bases from J, the junction contained 13 bases not matched to a gene. The DNA of the CDR3 is TGTGCCATCACTCCGATGCTGGGACAGGGCTCCACTGAAGCTTTCTTT. Its protein is CAITPMLGQGSTEAFF.

For the CDR3, the DNA is TGTGCCAGCATAGGGACTACCAGAGAGACCCAGTACTTC. Protein: CASIGTTRETQYF. The rearrangement uses TRBV28 and TRBJ2-5; 7 nucleotides match TRBD2. The CDR3 consists of 13 residues. Germline-derived CDR1 and CDR2 are MDHEN and SYDVKM. J lost 4 bases, V lost 7 bases, and 6 bases had no gene match.

This rearrangement joins TRBV27 to TRBJ2-7; 8 bases are shared with TRBD1. Trimming at V came to 0 bases and at J to 4 bases, leaving 5 bases not matched to a gene. The CDR3 runs to 15 residues. The germline gives CDR1 MNHEY, CDR2 SMNVEV (reference sequence). DNA for the CDR3: TGTGCCAGCAGTTTATCGACAGGGGCTCTTTACGAGCAGTACTTC. Encoded protein: CASSLSTGALYEQYF.

The chain recombines TRBV28 with TRBJ1-5, with D maybe TRBD1 (5 bases). This CDR3 has 16 amino acids. V lost 6 bases and J lost 1, with 16 bases in between. Germline V CDR1 and CDR2: MDHEN, SYDVKM. Written as DNA, the CDR3 is TGTGCCAGCAGGTCAACAGACAGCCCCAGCAATCAGCCCCAGCATTTT. The encoded protein is CASRSTDSPSNQPQHF.

This clone was seen just once. The rearrangement links TRBV30 to TRBJ1-2, with 10 nucleotides matching TRBD1. In germline, CDR1 is GTSNPN, CDR2 SVGIG (reference sequence). The CDR3 is made up of 17 amino acids. The V and J ends lost 8 bases and 8 bases, in that order; junction bases with no gene match: 23. CDR3 in amino acids: CAQPLPGQGTNVGGYTF. The CDR3 DNA sequence: TGTGCCCAACCACTCCCGGGACAGGGGACCAACGTCGGAGGCTACACCTTC.

The chain joins TRBV2 to TRBJ1-5, with 8 bases identical to TRBD1. Germline CDR1 reads SNHLY; CDR2 reads FYNNEI. With V trimmed by 2 bases and J by 2 bases, 5 bases remained unmatched. This CDR3 has 16 residues. This CDR3 is CASSEQGAGGNQPQHF. The CDR3 DNA sequence: TGTGCCAGCAGTGAACAGGGGGCGGGTGGCAATCAGCCCCAGCATTTT.

This sequence joins TRBV10-1 and TRBJ1-2; D remains ambiguous. The CDR3 has 14 amino acids. Germline V gene lookup returns CDR1 WNHNN and CDR2 SYGVQD (reference sequence). Trimming shortened V by 2 bases and J by 4 bases, and 11 bases separated the two germline ends. CDR3 coding DNA: TGCGCCAGCAGTGAGCAGGCCCTCGGCTATGGCTACACCTTC. Amino acid sequence: CASSEQALGYGYTF.

The V gene is TRBV6-5, the J gene TRBJ1-2, with a tentative D call TRBD1 (5 bases). The CDR3 loop spans 14 amino acids. Germline CDR1 MNHEY, CDR2 SVGAGI. Trimming left V 5 bases short and J 2 bases short, with 12 bases between. Here the CDR3 reads CASSIGEGNYGYTF. CDR3 DNA sequence: TGTGCCAGCAGTATAGGGGAGGGAAACTATGGCTACACCTTC.

The count of this clone is one. The genes are TRBV6-6 and TRBJ2-1; 7 nucleotides line up with TRBD2. Germline V gene sequence: CDR1 MNHNY, CDR2 SVGAGI (reference sequence). The CDR3 has 15 amino acids. V dropped 0 bases and J dropped 4; count of bases not matched to a gene: 3. This CDR3 is CASSYSGEGYNEQFF. In nucleotides, the CDR3 is TGTGCCAGCAGTTACTCCGGGGAGGGGTACAATGAGCAGTTCTTC.

The chain combines TRBV7-8 with TRBJ2-7, with a possible D match to TRBD2 (5 bases). The V and J ends lost 4 bases and 2 bases respectively, with 12 bases between them. CDR3 size: 14 residues. Germline V lookup: CDR1 SGHVS, CDR2 FQNEAQ. CDR3 in DNA: TGTGCCAGCAGCTCATACAGCGGACCCTACGAGCAGTACTTC. It yields the protein CASSSYSGPYEQYF.

The rearrangement links TRBV18 to TRBJ2-7; possible D gene TRBD2, 5 bases. With 2 bases removed from V and 3 bases from J, the gap between germline ends came to 11 bases. Germline V gene sequence: CDR1 KGHSH, CDR2 LQKENI. The CDR3 length is 14 residues. The CDR3 sequence is CASSPTQRSYEQYF. Here the CDR3 DNA reads TGTGCCAGCTCACCAACCCAGCGGAGCTACGAGCAGTACTTC.

This clone showed up just a few times. CDR3 DNA sequence: TGTGCCAGCTCACCTACGGTGGACACCATATATTTT. Its translation is CASSPTVDTIYF. The chain carries TRBV18 and TRBJ1-3; D is unresolved. Per the germline V gene, CDR1 is KGHSH and CDR2 is LQKENI. This CDR3 spans 12 amino acids. Between the trimmed V and J ends, which lost 3 bases and 8 bases, there was a span of 8 bases.

The J gene is TRBJ2-5, the V gene TRBV25-1, with 13 nucleotides matching TRBD2. The CDR3 spans 15 residues. V lost 2 bases, J lost 5 bases, and 2 bases stayed unmatched. CDR1 MGHDK and CDR2 SYGVNS come from the germline V gene. CDR3 amino acids: CASSERTSGGETQYF. The CDR3 bases are TGTGCCAGCAGTGAAAGGACTAGCGGGGGTGAGACCCAGTACTTC. Combining the CDR3 with reference TRBV25-1 and TRBJ2-5 gives the whole variable domain EADIYQTPRYLVIGTGKKITLECSQTMGHDKMYWYQQDPGMELHLIHYSYGVNSTEKGDLSSESTVSRIRTEHFPLTLESARPSHTSQYLCASSERTSGGETQYFGPGTRLLVL.

The J gene is TRBJ2-7, the V gene TRBV10-3; maybe TRBD1 (6 bases). This CDR3 is 15 amino acids long. Trimming took off 0 bases at V and 5 bases at J, with 14 bases between the two ends. Germline values: CDR1 ENHRY, CDR2 SYGVKD. CDR3 sequence: CAISESLQGNNEQYF. Written as DNA, the CDR3 is TGTGCCATCAGTGAGTCCTTACAGGGTAACAACGAGCAGTACTTC.

The chain uses TRBV7-9 and TRBJ1-6; 8 nucleotides line up with TRBD1. This CDR3 contains 16 residues. The trim removed 1 base at V and 10 bases at J, leaving 9 bases unmatched. Germline V gene lookup returns CDR1 SEHNR and CDR2 FQNEAQ (reference sequence). The CDR3 region has the DNA TGTGCCAGCAGCTTAGGCGGGACAGGAATACGATCACCCCTCCACTTT. Residues: CASSLGGTGIRSPLHF.

In its sample, this clone was seen once. The V call is TRBV5-4, the J call TRBJ2-7; TRBD2 might be the D (6 bases). Germline-derived CDR1 and CDR2 are SGHNT and YYREEE (reference sequence). The CDR3 covers 14 residues. V dropped 4 bases and J dropped 0 bases, with 11 bases sitting between them. The CDR3 region has the DNA TGTGCCAGCAGCCTACGGGAGAACTCCTACGAGCAGTACTTC. Its translation is CASSLRENSYEQYF.